Below, 9 T cell receptor beta chains from the same sample are listed, as sequenced in a study of shared clonotypes between healthy human individuals. Clones were sequenced by immunoSEQ multiplex PCR, and TCRdb holds only the in-frame ones, with some missing. Of roughly 320,000 clones listed, roughly 84% are singletons. The sequenced sample consisted of memory CD8+ T cells sorted from blood. Specified subset: CD45RO+ cells pooled with CCR7-negative TemRA cells. All receptors derive from a man younger than 35 in good health.

This clone was found once. The chain links TRBV6-6 to TRBJ2-5; tentatively, D is TRBD1 (6 bases). The CDR3 is made up of 13 amino acids. Germline CDR1 MNHNY, CDR2 SVGAGI (reference sequence). V lost 6 bases to trimming and J lost 3 bases, with 11 bases between them. The CDR3 coding sequence is TGTGCCAGCAGCTTCTACAGGGAAGAGACCCAGTACTTC. It specifies CASSFYREETQYF.

The J gene is TRBJ2-1, the V gene TRBV28, with 10 bases aligning to TRBD2. CDR1 MDHEN and CDR2 SYDVKM come from the germline V gene. The CDR3 has 19 amino acids. The V gene end was trimmed by 8 bases and the J gene end by 4 bases; junction bases not matched to a gene: 20. The CDR3, as DNA: TGTGCCAGCGGATTAATTTCGGCTAGCGGGGGCCATACATACAATGAGCAGTTCTTC. Translated: CASGLISASGGHTYNEQFF.

V is TRBV10-2 and J is TRBJ2-2, with D possibly matching TRBD2 (5 bases). The CDR3 runs 13 residues. Per the germline V gene, CDR1 is WSHSY and CDR2 is SAAADI. V lost 7 bases and J 4 bases, leaving 10 bases between the germline ends. The CDR3 DNA reads as TGCGCCAGCACCGGACTGGTCACCGGGGAGCTGTTTTTT. Its protein is CASTGLVTGELFF.

The rearrangement links TRBV27 to TRBJ1-1, with 9 nucleotides matching TRBD1. V was pared by 6 bases and J by 4 bases, with 6 bases of the junction left unmatched. The CDR3 consists of 14 residues. The V gene's germline CDR1 is MNHEY and CDR2 SMNVEV (reference sequence). CDR3 loop: CASRPLDRGTEAFF. As DNA, the CDR3 is TGTGCCAGCAGACCCCTGGACAGGGGCACTGAAGCTTTCTTT.

The chain employs TRBV5-4 and TRBJ2-7; 9 nucleotides match TRBD1. Germline V CDR1 and CDR2: SGHNT, YYREEE (reference sequence). The ends lost 4 bases at V and 5 bases at J; junction bases unmatched: 7. This CDR3 spans 14 amino acids. The CDR3 DNA reads as TGTGCCAGCAGCGCTACAGGGGGCGGGAACGAGCAGTACTTC. Protein product: CASSATGGGNEQYF.

The rearrangement uses TRBV29-1 and TRBJ2-1; tentatively, D is TRBD2 (5 bases). Germline V gene lookup returns CDR1 SQVTM and CDR2 ANQGSEA. This CDR3 has 16 residues. The V and J ends lost 0 bases and 2 bases respectively, with 14 bases between them. The CDR3 reads CSVEDLEGEAYNEQFF. As DNA, the CDR3 is TGCAGCGTTGAAGATCTTGAGGGCGAGGCCTACAATGAGCAGTTCTTC.

The chain combines TRBV16 with TRBJ2-1; D is unclear. Germline V lookup: CDR1 KGHSY, CDR2 FQNENV. The V end was cut by 0 bases, the J end by 10 bases, with 4 bases between. The CDR3 extends over 11 amino acids. The CDR3, as DNA: TGTGCCAGCAGCCAATCGTGGGAGCAGTTCTTC. Its translation is CASSQSWEQFF.

The chain joins TRBV5-8 to TRBJ1-5; D ambiguous. The CDR3 is 14 amino acids. CDR1 and CDR2 from the germline V gene are SGHTS and YDEGEE. Trimming removed 4 bases from V and 6 bases from J, with 14 bases in between. The chain's CDR3 is CASSPPSPSQPQHF. The CDR3 DNA sequence: TGTGCCAGCAGCCCCCCCTCTCCAAGTCAGCCCCAGCATTTT.

A few counts support this clone. The same CDR3 also results from other DNA sequences found in this sample. The V call is TRBV9, the J call TRBJ2-2; D may be TRBD1 or TRBD2 (5 bases each). Germline values: CDR1 SGDLS, CDR2 YYNGEE. The V end was cut by 0 bases, the J end by 6 bases, with 6 bases between. CDR3 length equals 13 residues. CDR3 residues: CASSVGGAGELFF. The CDR3 region has the DNA TGTGCCAGCAGCGTAGGAGGGGCCGGGGAGCTGTTTTTT.